The T cell receptor (beta chain) described here comes from a study of blood T cell repertoires in COVID-19. V was pared by 6 bases and J by 1 base, with 9 bases of the junction left unmatched. The CDR3 extends over 16 amino acids. The germline V gene encodes CDR1 SGHNT and CDR2 YYREEE (reference sequence). This table comes from immunoSEQ multiplex PCR, and its TCRdb copy is limited to in-frame clones, with some not included. The sample lists 95,000 to 150,000 clones; approximately 89% were seen once. The clonotype originates from a woman aged 80 or over with COVID-19, enrolled during active disease. V gene TRBV5-4 combines with J gene TRBJ2-2, with 7 nucleotides matching TRBD1. Input material: peripheral blood. CDR3 loop: CASTKRRTGNTGELFF. The DNA of the CDR3 is TGTGCCAGCACCAAACGGAGGACAGGGAACACCGGGGAGCTGTTTTTT.